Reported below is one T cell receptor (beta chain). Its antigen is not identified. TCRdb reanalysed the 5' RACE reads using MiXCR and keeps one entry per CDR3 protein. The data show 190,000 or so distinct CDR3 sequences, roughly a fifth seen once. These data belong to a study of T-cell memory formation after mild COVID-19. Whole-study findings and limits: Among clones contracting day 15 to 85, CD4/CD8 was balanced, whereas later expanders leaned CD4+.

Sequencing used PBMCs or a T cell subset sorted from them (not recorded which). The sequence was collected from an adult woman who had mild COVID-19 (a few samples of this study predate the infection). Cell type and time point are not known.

The CDR3 region has the DNA TGTGCCATCAGCCCTCCCGGGACAGGGAACGAGCAGTTCTTC. As protein: CAISPPGTGNEQFF. The V call is TRBV10-3, the J call TRBJ2-1; TRBD1 matches 9 bases. In germline, CDR1 is ENHRY, CDR2 SYGVKD. With V trimmed by 6 bases and J by 10 bases, 10 bases remained unmatched. The CDR3 is made up of 14 amino acids.